This TCR beta chain was identified in a study of shared clonotypes between healthy human individuals. The study's findings and limits: Expectations were that clonotype sharing among donors would be affected by sequencing depth. Clonotypes shared by all four donors outscored non-shared clonotypes in generation probability.

Produced via immunoSEQ multiplex PCR; TCRdb's table is partial and in-frame only. The sample has over 95,000 clones, more than 65% seen once. CD8 memory merged CD45RO+ cells and CCR7-negative CD45RA+ TemRA cells into one population. Germline values: CDR1 MNHEY, CDR2 SMNVEV (reference sequence). The CDR3 sequence is 14 residues long. V was pared by 2 bases and J by 2 bases, with 7 bases between. This clone was detected many times. Its antigen remains unidentified. The receptor was derived from a woman aged 25 to 39 in good health. The sequenced material came from memory CD8+ T cells sorted from blood. Subset: CD45RO+ cells pooled with CCR7-negative TemRA cells. This sequence joins TRBV27 and TRBJ1-5; D not certain. The CDR3 DNA sequence: TGTGCCAGCAGTTTAGGTAGGGGCAATCAGCCCCAGCATTTT. It yields the protein CASSLGRGNQPQHF.